One sample yielded the 14 T cell receptor beta chains listed below, sequenced in a study of human T cells and chemical hapten exposure. Time point described: patch test 3, about 24 weeks after DPC sensitization. As for treatment: therapeutic diphenylcyclopropenone sensitization with weekly scalp DPC. TCRdb independently ran MiXCR on the RACE reads; one entry per CDR3 protein. Of more than 150,000 distinct CDR3 sequences in the sample, about 25% are singletons; the top ten hold around 2.5%. The sample was whole blood, taken in connection with sensitization to the hapten diphenylcyclopropenone (DPC). All receptors derive from a woman aged 40 to 50 with alopecia areata. Some clones in this sample may be carry-over from other donors' samples.

This clonotype was seen ten or more times. The rearrangement links TRBV4-1 to TRBJ1-1; D ambiguous. Trimming removed 4 bases from V and 3 bases from J, with 12 bases in between. Germline loops: CDR1 MGHRA, CDR2 YSYEKL. The CDR3 loop spans 14 amino acids. CDR3 DNA sequence: TGCGCCAGCAGCCCCCTTCGGGAGTACACTGAAGCTTTCTTT. Translation: CASSPLREYTEAFF.

This clonotype was picked up a small number of times. The J gene is TRBJ2-7, the V gene TRBV20-1; 10 bases are shared with TRBD1. V lost 2 bases and J lost 5; bases outside the gene matches: 6. The CDR3 contains 14 residues. The germline V gene has CDR1 DFQATT and CDR2 SNEGSKA (reference sequence). The CDR3 nucleotides are TGCAGTGCTAGACGGACAGGGGGTAACAACGAGCAGTACTTC. Its protein is CSARRTGGNNEQYF.

The chain uses TRBV12-3 or TRBV12-4 and TRBJ2-1, with 13 bases aligning to TRBD2. This CDR3 is built from 16 residues. After removal of 4 bases from V and 10 bases from J, the junction contained 10 bases not matched to a gene. CDR3 region: CASSSWTSGGRGEQFF. The CDR3 nucleotides read TGTGCCAGCAGTTCCTGGACTAGCGGGGGCCGGGGGGAGCAGTTCTTC.

V gene TRBV6-2 or TRBV6-3 combines with J gene TRBJ2-6; the match to TRBD1 covers 9 bases. The CDR3 runs to 15 residues. Per germline, CDR1 MNHEY and CDR2 SVGEGT. Trimming at V came to 6 bases and at J to 4 bases, leaving 4 bases not matched to a gene. Here the CDR3 reads CASSGTGSGANVLTF. The CDR3 DNA reads TGTGCCAGCAGCGGGACAGGGTCCGGGGCCAACGTCCTGACTTTC.

The chain uses TRBV10-3 and TRBJ2-1; TRBD2 aligns across 9 bases. Germline CDR1 reads ENHRY; CDR2 reads SYGVKD. The ends lost 7 bases at V and 4 bases at J; junction bases unmatched: 5. The CDR3 runs 14 residues. The CDR3 DNA is TGTGCCATCACACGGACTAGCGAATACAATGAGCAGTTCTTC. This encodes CAITRTSEYNEQFF.

This clonotype occurred a few times. The chain recombines TRBV5-5 with TRBJ2-1; 7 nucleotides align to TRBD1. Germline CDR1 reads SGHKS; CDR2 reads YYEKEE (reference sequence). The CDR3 loop spans 11 amino acids. J was trimmed by 15 bases and V by 2 bases; bases with no gene match: 5. The CDR3 spells CASSLNRGLFF. In DNA, the CDR3 is TGTGCCAGCAGCTTAAACAGGGGTTTGTTCTTC.

V is TRBV6-5 and J is TRBJ2-5; TRBD1 aligns across 7 bases. The germline V gene encodes CDR1 MNHEY and CDR2 SVGAGI. The CDR3 spans 12 residues. V shed 4 bases and J 9 bases; nucleotides not matched to a gene: 5. This CDR3 is CASSSTRGSQYF. CDR3 nucleotide sequence: TGTGCCAGCAGTTCCACCAGGGGGTCCCAGTACTTC.

The chain joins TRBV7-3 to TRBJ2-5; D gene ambiguous. The V gene lost 3 bases and the J gene lost 7 bases, with 9 bases spanning the gap. There are 12 residues in the CDR3. The V gene's germline CDR1 is SGHTA and CDR2 FQGTGA. The CDR3 sequence: CASSFYTGTQYF. The CDR3 region has the DNA TGTGCCAGCAGCTTCTATACGGGGACCCAGTACTTC. The full variable domain, in which reference TRBV7-3 and TRBJ2-5 provide the parts outside the CDR3, is GAGVSQTPSNKVTEKGKYVELRCDPISGHTALYWYRQSLGQGPEFLIYFQGTGAADDSGLPNDRFFAVRPEGSVSTLKIQRTERGDSAVYLCASSFYTGTQYFGPGTRLLVL.

The genes are TRBV7-2 and TRBJ2-3; a weak D match, TRBD1 (6 bases). Germline-derived CDR1 and CDR2 are SGHTA and FQGNSA. The CDR3 has 14 amino acids. The ends were cut back, 8 bases at V and 4 bases at J, with 16 bases in the middle. The chain's CDR3 is CASGGRFAPDTQYF. In DNA form, the CDR3 reads TGTGCCAGCGGGGGCCGTTTCGCCCCAGATACGCAGTATTTT. The full variable domain, in which reference TRBV7-2 and TRBJ2-3 provide the parts outside the CDR3, is GAGVSQSPSNKVTEKGKDVELRCDPISGHTALYWYRQSLGQGLEFLIYFQGNSAPDKSGLPSDRFSAERTGGSVSTLTIQRTQQEDSAVYLCASGGRFAPDTQYFGPGTRLTVL.

The V gene is TRBV5-4, the J gene TRBJ2-7; the match to TRBD2 covers 8 bases. The CDR3 has 16 amino acids. Per germline, CDR1 SGHNT and CDR2 YYREEE (reference sequence). J was trimmed by 4 bases and V by 0 bases; bases with no gene match: 9. CDR3 in amino acids: CASSLVGSGIKYEQYF. The CDR3 DNA sequence: TGTGCCAGCAGCTTGGTGGGTAGCGGGATAAAATACGAGCAGTACTTC.

This chain connects TRBV7-9 to TRBJ1-4; D might be TRBD1 (6 bases). V was cut by 2 bases and J by 3 bases, with 13 bases left in between. The CDR3 length is 16 residues. Germline V gene lookup returns CDR1 SEHNR and CDR2 FQNEAQ (reference sequence). This CDR3 reads CASSLPTGRANEKLFF. In DNA, the CDR3 is TGTGCCAGCAGCTTACCTACAGGGAGGGCTAATGAAAAACTGTTTTTT.

This chain joins TRBV12-3 or TRBV12-4 and TRBJ1-1; possibly TRBD1 for D (6 bases). Trimming stripped 6 bases from V and 0 bases from J, with 8 bases between. The CDR3 consists of 13 residues. The CDR3 DNA is TGTGCCAGCAGAGGACAGATGAACACTGAAGCTTTCTTT. Translated, it gives CASRGQMNTEAFF.

V usage is TRBV9 and J usage is TRBJ2-5; D not certain. Germline V gives CDR1 SGDLS, CDR2 YYNGEE. Trimming stripped 0 bases from V and 5 bases from J, with 14 bases between. This CDR3 is 15 amino acids long. As DNA, the CDR3 is TGTGCCAGCAGCGTAGCTGGGCAGGCCATGGAGACCCAGTACTTC. Protein product: CASSVAGQAMETQYF.

This clonotype was counted once. The chain joins TRBV20-1 to TRBJ2-7, with 9 bases aligning to TRBD1. Germline V gene data show CDR1 as DFQATT and CDR2 as SNEGSKA (reference sequence). CDR3 size: 13 residues. Unmatched junction bases numbered 7, after V lost 6 bases and J lost 4 bases. CDR3 in DNA: TGCAGTGCCCCAGGACAGGGGAAGTACGAGCAGTACTTC. As protein: CSAPGQGKYEQYF.